This note documents a single TCR beta chain sequence. These data are taken from a study of cytotoxic CD8 clonotypes in ibrutinib-treated CLL. Sequencing was performed with immunoSEQ multiplex PCR; in TCRdb, only in-frame clones are kept and a portion is missing. Among around 150,000 clones listed, roughly four fifths were seen once. Per germline, CDR1 SNHLY and CDR2 FYNNEI. The length of the CDR3 is 17 residues. J gave up 0 bases and V 6 bases, and 11 bases lay outside the gene matches. The TCR sequence derives from a human donor with chronic lymphocytic leukemia. The chain combines TRBV2 with TRBJ2-1; 7 bases are a match to TRBD2. The sample in question was PBMCs, obtained after 12 months of ibrutinib treatment. DNA of the CDR3: TGTGCCAGCAGCGCCACCTCTAGCGGTTTCTCCTACAATGAGCAGTTCTTC. Its protein is CASSATSSGFSYNEQFF.